This TCR beta chain was obtained from a study of T cell responses to AZD1222 COVID-19 vaccine (dated by TCRdb to the early 2020s). Looking at the study overall: AZD1222 recipients whose second dose came at about 4 weeks and those whose second dose came at about 12 weeks were combined into one group, since spike-specific TCR depth and breadth did not differ between the two schedules. A total of approximately 240 trial participants underwent TCR sequencing, of whom about 200 had received two doses of AZD1222 and about 25 had received two doses of the MenACWY control vaccine. Enrollment into the trials was organized by age into subgroups of 18-55, 56-69 and 70-plus years, and those subgroups contained roughly 160, 29 and 62 TCR-sequenced participants, respectively. The investigation overall reported the following: Because no day 14 peak-response samples were available, repertoires were characterized only after the peak T cell response. Conclusions about previously exposed vaccinees are limited, since just six AZD1222 recipients were seropositive for SARS-CoV-2 at baseline. After two AZD1222 doses, spike-specific TCR breadth and depth were significantly higher than at day 0 and than in MenACWY recipients. The whole spike protein was spanned by vaccine-associated CD4 TCRs, and dominant responses were seen in regions 160-218 and 743-854. Epitopes outside the regions mutated in the B.1.351 and B.1.1.7 variants were reportedly recognized by nearly half of the unique spike-specific TCRs. The 56-69-year group was small, and its depth increase did not reach significance, likely because of low power. Most participants were white British and females outnumbered males, and the authors suggested that clonal diversity may have been underestimated.

From cysteine to phenylalanine, the CDR3 is 14 amino acids long. The read is trimmed to its CDR3 DNA, 42 bases read in frame from base 1. The germline V gene yields MGHDK for CDR1 and SYGVNS for CDR2. Deletion took 3 bases off V and 7 bases off J, with a span of 13 bases between the germline ends. The CDR3 regions of human TCRbeta chains were subjected to immunosequencing. The authors' analysis ran thus. Repertoire TCRs were checked for matches against a reference library of SARS-CoV-2-specific TCRs that had been generated using the MIRA antigen-specificity platform. Breadth was defined as the fraction of unique TCRs that were SARS-CoV-2-associated, and depth was defined as the fraction of total T cells that were SARS-CoV-2-associated. Each spike-specific TCR was assigned to its reactive spike region and to a CD4 or CD8 class using the MIRA data. Log10-transformed breadth and depth values were compared by one-way ANOVA with Sidak's multiple comparisons tests. Drawn from immuneACCESS, this table holds only the in-frame rearrangements with V and J called that TCRdb kept. Clones are partly lost; checked studies trace under half to an unresolved V gene and leave the rest unexplained. Clone size and the V and J calls come from that table; the DNA yielded D and trimming. Across this sample there are about 120,000 clones, with roughly 88% seen only once. Of the sample, 5% to 7% is held by the ten largest clones.

The label giving this sample's time point can be read as: baseline before first vaccination. The vaccinee samples were drawn from two UK trials, COV001 and COV002, one of which was a single-blind randomized controlled phase 2/3 trial testing AZD1222 (ChAdOx1 nCoV-19) in healthy adults. For TCRbeta chain sequencing, PBMC samples from trial participants were taken at day 0 and at day 28 after the second dose. Remarks on this clone: This receptor's antigen is unknown. Base qualities are not provided; no much larger clone lies one nucleotide away.

The TCR originated in an adult in good health. The rearrangement joined TRBV25-1 to TRBJ1-5; a tentative D match to TRBD1 spans 6 bases. The sequenced sample was peripheral blood, obtained on day 0 of AZD1222 vaccination. This receptor carries the CDR3 CASSDPGVGQPQHF. At the DNA level, the sequence is TGTGCCAGCAGTGATCCAGGGGTGGGGCAGCCCCAGCATTTT. Beyond the CDR3, the reference TRBV25-1 and TRBJ1-5 genes provide the residues; the full variable domain reads: EADIYQTPRYLVIGTGKKITLECSQTMGHDKMYWYQQDPGMELHLIHYSYGVNSTEKGDLSSESTVSRIRTEHFPLTLESARPSHTSQYLCASSDPGVGQPQHFGDGTRLSIL.